Below are 29 T cell receptor gamma chains sequenced from a single sample in a study of Vδ1+ human thymocytes. Study outcomes and limitations: In the thymus, TRG and TRD repertoires looked highly polyclonal with Gaussian CDR3 lengths.

Antigens of these TCRs are unknown. The template was reverse-transcribed extracted RNA. Pooled V-gene forward primers with one constant-region reverse primer generated the CDR3 amplicons by multiplex PCR. TCRdb processed the multiplex PCR reads again with the CATT caller. The sample lists 20,000 to 25,000 gamma-chain clones; roughly 15% were seen once. Specimen: Vdelta1+ gamma-delta thymocytes from the thymus. Subset noted: FACS-sorted CD3+ TCRalphabeta- TCRVdelta1+ TCRVdelta2- thymocytes. These receptor sequences come from a child younger than two who had congenital heart surgery.

A few counts support this clone. This sequence joins TRGV8 and TRGJ1 or TRGJ2. There are 12 residues in the CDR3. Germline lookup yields CDR1 VENAVY and CDR2 YDSYNSRV. The V gene end was trimmed by 2 bases and the J gene end by 7 bases; junction bases not matched to a gene: 5. The CDR3 nucleotides are TGTGCCACCTGGGATATGTGCTATAAGAAACTCTTT. It encodes CATWDMCYKKLF.

The gene calls are TRGV3 and TRGJ1 or TRGJ2. Germline V gene lookup returns CDR1 VTNTFY and CDR2 YDVSTARD (reference sequence). This CDR3 is 14 amino acids long. The junction had 5 bases not matched to a gene; V was cut back by 1 base and J by 2 bases. CDR3 sequence reads: CATWDSPHYYKKLF. The CDR3 DNA sequence: TGTGCCACCTGGGACAGCCCTCATTATTATAAGAAACTCTTT.

The chain carries TRGV9 and TRGJ1 or TRGJ2. Germline V CDR1 and CDR2: GITISATS, ISYDGTV (reference sequence). The CDR3 covers 12 residues. With V trimmed by 2 bases and J by 12 bases, 10 bases remained unmatched. In DNA form, the CDR3 reads TGTGCCTTGTGGGAGGGCCCCATAGGGAAACTCTTT. It yields the protein CALWEGPIGKLF.

This clone was seen only a few times. The chain couples TRGV4 to TRGJ1 or TRGJ2. The CDR3 extends over 11 amino acids. The germline V gene has CDR1 EGSTGY and CDR2 YDSYTSSV. The junction had 8 bases not matched to a gene; V was cut back by 6 bases and J by 9 bases. In DNA, the CDR3 is TGTGCCACCTGGAAGAGCGGTAAGAAACTCTTT. Encoded protein: CATWKSGKKLF.

The sample holds a few counts of this clone. This rearrangement joins TRGV3 to TRGJ1 or TRGJ2. Losses at the gene ends were 5 bases for V and 12 bases for J; bases not matched to a gene: 10. The CDR3 is 11 amino acids. Germline V lookup: CDR1 VTNTFY, CDR2 YDVSTARD (reference sequence). DNA for the CDR3: TGTGCCACCTGGGCCCAGGCCGGGAAACTCTTT. The encoded protein is CATWAQAGKLF.

V usage is TRGV5 and J usage is TRGJP1. V lost 1 base to trimming and J lost 3 bases; unmatched junction nucleotides: 5. The germline CDR1 and CDR2 sequences are VINAFY and YDVSNSKD. This CDR3 has 15 amino acids. Here the CDR3 reads CATWDSFATGWFKIF. Here the CDR3 DNA reads TGTGCCACCTGGGACAGTTTCGCCACTGGTTGGTTCAAGATATTT.

This chain joins TRGV4 and TRGJ1 or TRGJ2. This CDR3 has 14 amino acids. V dropped 0 bases and J dropped 2; count of bases not matched to a gene: 4. The germline V gene encodes CDR1 EGSTGY and CDR2 YDSYTSSV. In DNA form, the CDR3 reads TGTGCCACCTGGGATGGGCACTATTATTATAAGAAACTCTTT. Residues: CATWDGHYYYKKLF.

This clone rates as medium-sized. The rearrangement uses TRGV2 and TRGJ1 or TRGJ2. V shed 0 bases and J 1 base; nucleotides not matched to a gene: 3. There are 14 residues in the CDR3. In germline, CDR1 is EGSNGY, CDR2 YDSYNSKV. The CDR3 coding sequence is TGTGCCACCTGGGACGGGCGCAATTATTATAAGAAACTCTTT. Translating it yields CATWDGRNYYKKLF.

This clone has more than one count but fewer than ten. The sample carries other DNA sequences with the same CDR3. The chain employs TRGV4 and TRGJ1 or TRGJ2. After removal of 0 bases from V and 7 bases from J, the junction contained 6 bases not matched to a gene. Germline assignment: CDR1 EGSTGY and CDR2 YDSYTSSV. The CDR3 runs 13 residues. The CDR3 DNA reads as TGTGCCACCTGGGATGGGCCGGGATATAAGAAACTCTTT. As protein: CATWDGPGYKKLF.

This clone has a handful of counts. This chain uses TRGV8 with TRGJ1 or TRGJ2. Germline CDR1 and CDR2: VENAVY and YDSYNSRV. The CDR3 is 12 residues long. Trimming removed 3 bases from V and 6 bases from J; junction bases left unmatched: 5. CDR3 sequence (DNA): TGTGCCACCTGGGATCTCAGTTATAAGAAACTCTTT. Amino acid sequence: CATWDLSYKKLF.

The chain carries TRGV2 and TRGJ1 or TRGJ2. V trimming: 0 bases; J trimming: 12 bases; junction bases outside the gene matches: 8. Germline V gene sequence: CDR1 EGSNGY, CDR2 YDSYNSKV. The CDR3 consists of 12 residues. The CDR3 sequence: CATWDGRVAKLF. CDR3 sequence (DNA): TGTGCCACCTGGGACGGGCGGGTAGCGAAACTCTTT.

This clone was recorded a few times. V is TRGV4 and J is TRGJ1 or TRGJ2. This CDR3 is built from 12 residues. The V gene end was trimmed by 3 bases and the J gene end by 10 bases; junction bases not matched to a gene: 9. CDR1 EGSTGY and CDR2 YDSYTSSV come from the germline V gene. CDR3 amino acids: CATWDWGLKKLF. CDR3 nucleotide sequence: TGTGCCACCTGGGATTGGGGACTGAAGAAACTCTTT.

The chain joins TRGV2 to TRGJ1 or TRGJ2. The CDR3 loop spans 16 amino acids. Unmatched junction bases numbered 17, after V lost 4 bases and J lost 5 bases. The germline CDR1 and CDR2 sequences are EGSNGY and YDSYNSKV. The DNA for the CDR3 is TGTGCCACCTGGGATGGGCCGAGGGATATGCATTATAAGAAACTCTTT. This sequence encodes CATWDGPRDMHYKKLF.

As for this clone: This specimen includes other DNA sequences encoding the same CDR3. The genes are TRGV8 and TRGJP1. With 0 bases clipped from V and 0 bases from J, the junction kept 4 bases outside the gene matches. Germline V gene sequence: CDR1 VENAVY, CDR2 YDSYNSRV. The CDR3 loop spans 16 amino acids. The CDR3 protein is CATWDRRDTTGWFKIF. Here the CDR3 DNA reads TGTGCCACCTGGGATAGGAGAGATACCACTGGTTGGTTCAAGATATTT.

This chain connects TRGV8 to TRGJ1 or TRGJ2. The CDR3 covers 14 residues. The V and J ends lost 4 bases and 5 bases, in that order; junction bases with no gene match: 11. The V gene's germline CDR1 is VENAVY and CDR2 YDSYNSRV. The CDR3 DNA is TGTGCCACCTGGGACCGAGTGGTTGATTATAAGAAACTCTTT. Translating gives CATWDRVVDYKKLF.

This clone was counted between two and nine times. Other DNA sequences within the sample encode an identical CDR3. The rearrangement joins TRGV9 to TRGJ1 or TRGJ2. CDR3 length: 13 amino acids. Germline V gene lookup returns CDR1 GITISATS and CDR2 ISYDGTV (reference sequence). The junction had 7 bases not matched to a gene; V was cut back by 2 bases and J by 6 bases. Written as DNA, the CDR3 is TGTGCCTTGTGGGAGGCTCCGAGTTATAAGAAACTCTTT. Amino acid sequence: CALWEAPSYKKLF.

This clone was seen only a few times. The chain carries TRGV9 and TRGJ1 or TRGJ2. Germline CDR1 reads GITISATS; CDR2 reads ISYDGTV (reference sequence). V trimming: 2 bases; J trimming: 3 bases; junction bases outside the gene matches: 10. The CDR3 is 15 amino acids. CDR3 sequence reads: CALWEANIIYYKKLF. Here the CDR3 DNA reads TGTGCCTTGTGGGAGGCGAACATAATTTATTATAAGAAACTCTTT.

This clone has more than one count but fewer than ten. V and J are TRGV9 and TRGJ1 or TRGJ2. The germline gives CDR1 GITISATS, CDR2 ISYDGTV (reference sequence). The CDR3 contains 13 residues. Germline trimming cut 0 bases from V and 10 bases from J; bases unmatched to any gene: 9. CDR3 loop: CALWEVRGGKKLF. The CDR3 DNA is TGTGCCTTGTGGGAGGTGCGTGGGGGAAAGAAACTCTTT.

Notes on this clone: Other DNA sequences within the sample encode an identical CDR3. The rearrangement uses TRGV5 and TRGJ1 or TRGJ2. With V trimmed by 0 bases and J by 7 bases, 9 bases remained unmatched. This CDR3 contains 14 residues. Germline V CDR1 and CDR2: VINAFY, YDVSNSKD. The CDR3 DNA reads as TGTGCCACCTGGGACAGGCTAGGTGGATATAAGAAACTCTTT. It specifies CATWDRLGGYKKLF.

This clone was observed a handful of times. This same CDR3 is encoded by further DNA sequences in the sample. The chain combines TRGV3 with TRGJP2. CDR1 and CDR2 from the germline V gene are VTNTFY and YDVSTARD (reference sequence). V was clipped by 1 base and J by 1 base; unmatched bases: 3. The CDR3 runs 15 residues. The CDR3 region has the DNA TGTGCCACCTGGGACAGACTTAGTAGTGATTGGATCAAGACGTTT. Translated, it gives CATWDRLSSDWIKTF.

The rearrangement links TRGV8 to TRGJ1 or TRGJ2. The CDR3 extends over 14 amino acids. The germline V gene has CDR1 VENAVY and CDR2 YDSYNSRV. With V trimmed by 3 bases and J by 4 bases, 9 bases remained unmatched. The CDR3 protein is CATWDFRSYYKKLF. The CDR3 DNA follows: TGTGCCACCTGGGATTTCAGGTCCTATTATAAGAAACTCTTT.

V is TRGV4 and J is TRGJ1 or TRGJ2. Trimming at V came to 6 bases and at J to 9 bases, leaving 17 bases not matched to a gene. This CDR3 has 14 amino acids. The germline gives CDR1 EGSTGY, CDR2 YDSYTSSV. DNA for the CDR3: TGTGCCACCTGGACACCCTCCGAAGCCCTTAAGAAACTCTTT. It encodes CATWTPSEALKKLF.

The V gene is TRGV9, the J gene TRGJ1 or TRGJ2. CDR1 and CDR2 from the germline V gene are GITISATS and ISYDGTV (reference sequence). This CDR3 comprises 14 residues. After removal of 2 bases from V and 3 bases from J, the junction contained 7 bases not matched to a gene. This chain's CDR3 is CALWEANVYYKKLF. The CDR3 nucleotides are TGTGCCTTGTGGGAGGCCAACGTTTATTATAAGAAACTCTTT.

This clone was observed a few times. This rearrangement joins TRGV4 to TRGJ1 or TRGJ2. The CDR3 runs 15 residues. Germline V gene sequence: CDR1 EGSTGY, CDR2 YDSYTSSV. V dropped 0 bases and J dropped 2; count of bases not matched to a gene: 7. This chain's CDR3 is CATWDGRPYYYKKLF. The CDR3 DNA reads as TGTGCCACCTGGGATGGGCGCCCATATTATTATAAGAAACTCTTT.

The chain couples TRGV4 to TRGJ1 or TRGJ2. J was trimmed by 8 bases and V by 9 bases; bases with no gene match: 10. CDR3 size: 11 residues. Germline lookup yields CDR1 EGSTGY and CDR2 YDSYTSSV. The CDR3 sequence is CATPSVDKKLF. As DNA, the CDR3 is TGTGCCACCCCCTCGGTTGATAAGAAACTCTTT.

This clone has just a few counts. Other DNA variants within this sample encode the same CDR3. The chain carries TRGV4 and TRGJ1 or TRGJ2. The CDR3 contains 14 residues. Unmatched junction bases numbered 9, after V lost 0 bases and J lost 7 bases. Germline lookup yields CDR1 EGSTGY and CDR2 YDSYTSSV. The CDR3 DNA is TGTGCCACCTGGGATGGGCCGTGGGGGTATAAGAAACTCTTT. Amino acid sequence: CATWDGPWGYKKLF.

This clone turned up a few times. The chain has TRGV5 and TRGJ1 or TRGJ2. V gave up 1 base and J gave up 7 bases; unmatched junction bases: 10. Germline CDR1 reads VINAFY; CDR2 reads YDVSNSKD. The CDR3 is made up of 14 amino acids. As DNA, the CDR3 is TGTGCCACCTGGGACAGCCCTCCTAAATATAAGAAACTCTTT. Translated: CATWDSPPKYKKLF.

Points on this clone: A read error may produce the germline difference seen at one junction end. This chain connects TRGV9 to TRGJ1 or TRGJ2. The V gene's germline CDR1 is GITISATS and CDR2 ISYDGTV (reference sequence). The CDR3 covers 11 residues. This CDR3 is CALWNDYKKLF. CDR3 DNA: TGTGCCTTGTGGAATGATTATAAGAAACTCTTT.

Of note for this clone: This specimen includes other DNA sequences encoding the same CDR3. This rearrangement joins TRGV5 to TRGJ1 or TRGJ2. V lost 0 bases, J lost 7 bases, and 6 bases stayed unmatched. Germline V CDR1 and CDR2: VINAFY, YDVSNSKD. The CDR3 has 13 residues. DNA of the CDR3: TGTGCCACCTGGGACAGGTTGGGATATAAGAAACTCTTT. This gives the protein CATWDRLGYKKLF.